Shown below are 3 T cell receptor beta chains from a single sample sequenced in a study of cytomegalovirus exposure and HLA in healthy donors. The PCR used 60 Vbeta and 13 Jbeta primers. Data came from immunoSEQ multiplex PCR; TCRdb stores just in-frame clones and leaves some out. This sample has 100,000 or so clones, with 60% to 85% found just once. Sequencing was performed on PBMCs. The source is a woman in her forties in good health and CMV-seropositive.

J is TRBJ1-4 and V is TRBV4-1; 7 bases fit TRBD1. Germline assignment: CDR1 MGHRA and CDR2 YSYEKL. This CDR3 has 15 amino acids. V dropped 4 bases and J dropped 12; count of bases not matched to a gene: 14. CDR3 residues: CASSPVVTGAVELFF. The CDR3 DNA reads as TGCGCCAGCAGCCCCGTGGTTACAGGGGCTGTGGAACTGTTTTTT.

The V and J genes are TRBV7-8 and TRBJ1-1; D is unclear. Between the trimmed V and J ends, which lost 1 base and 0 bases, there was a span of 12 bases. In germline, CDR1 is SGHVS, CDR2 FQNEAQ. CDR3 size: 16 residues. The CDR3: CASSLVGRWVNTEAFF. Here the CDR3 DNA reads TGTGCCAGCAGCTTAGTGGGGAGGTGGGTGAACACTGAAGCTTTCTTT.

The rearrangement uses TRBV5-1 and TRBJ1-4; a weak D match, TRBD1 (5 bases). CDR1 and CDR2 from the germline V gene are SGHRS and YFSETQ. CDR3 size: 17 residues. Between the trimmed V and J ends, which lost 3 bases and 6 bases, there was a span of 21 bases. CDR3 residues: CASSYRPGGKYDEKLFF. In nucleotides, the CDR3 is TGCGCCAGCAGCTACCGCCCCGGGGGGAAATACGATGAAAAACTGTTTTTT.